The rows below give T cell receptor beta chains drawn from one sample of a study of T cell responses to AZD1222 COVID-19 vaccine. This table comes from immunoSEQ multiplex PCR, and its TCRdb copy is limited to in-frame clones, with some not included. The table shows about 92,000 clones, with nearly 90% occurring only once. Sequences were derived from peripheral blood, sampled on day 0 of AZD1222 vaccination. Receptors were obtained from an adult in good health. Each CDR3 is given with its conserved first and last residue. A D gene is named only where the DNA matches it firmly. Rows give clone size only sometimes, using once, few, many, or a class for an expanded clone.

V	D	size	J	DNA	CDR3
TRBV9	NA	NA	TRBJ2-3	TGTGCCAGCAGCGTAGGGGGCACAGATACGCAGTATTTT	CASSVGGTDTQYF
TRBV10-3	TRBD1	once	TRBJ2-7	TGTGCCATCAGTGAGAGACAGGGGGCCTACGAGCAGTACTTC	CAISERQGAYEQYF
TRBV29-1	NA	NA	TRBJ1-4	TGCAGCGTTGATGTTGGAAAACTGTTTTTT	CSVDVGKLFF
TRBV24-1	TRBD2	NA	TRBJ2-1	TGTGCCACCAGTGATGCACTAGCGGGAGCCATAAATGAGCAGTTCTTC	CATSDALAGAINEQFF
TRBV29-1	NA	NA	TRBJ2-3	TGCAGCGCCTGGGTCTTCGGGGGAGCCGGCACAGATACGCAGTATTTT	CSAWVFGGAGTDTQYF
TRBV28	NA	NA	TRBJ1-1	TGTGCCAGCAGGCGAGGGGGGACGAACACTGAAGCTTTCTTT	CASRRGGTNTEAFF
TRBV18	NA	once	TRBJ1-6	TGTGCCAGCTCACCGAGTTGGTCACAGGGTAATTCACCCCTCCACTTT	CASSPSWSQGNSPLHF
TRBV19	TRBD1	NA	TRBJ2-4	TGTGCCAGTAGTGACTGGACAGGGGTAGCCAAAAACATTCAGTACTTC	CASSDWTGVAKNIQYF
TRBV18	NA	NA	TRBJ1-3	TGTGCCAGCTCACCCTCAGATGGAAACACCATATATTTT	CASSPSDGNTIYF
TRBV7-6	TRBD1	NA	TRBJ1-1	TGTGCCAGCAGCTTAGGAGGGGGCCGAGCTAGCACTGAAGCTTTCTTT	CASSLGGGRASTEAFF
TRBV13	TRBD2	NA	TRBJ2-3	TGTGCCAGCAGCTACGGGACTAAGAAAGATACGCAGTATTTT	CASSYGTKKDTQYF
TRBV19	NA	NA	TRBJ2-1	TGTGCCAGCCGGGACGGCTACAATGAGCAGTTCTTC	CASRDGYNEQFF
TRBV6-2/TRBV6-3	NA	few	TRBJ2-7	TGTGCCAGCAGTGACTACGAGCAGTACTTC	CASSDYEQYF
TRBV11-2	NA	NA	TRBJ1-1	TGTGCCAGCAGCTCTAATAGGGGGGGGCGGAACACTGAAGCTTTCTTT	CASSSNRGGRNTEAFF
TRBV7-9	TRBD1	NA	TRBJ1-2	TGTGCCAGCGAGCAGGGGGCCTCGAACTATGGCTACACCTTC	CASEQGASNYGYTF
TRBV3-1/TRBV3-2	NA	NA	TRBJ1-1	TGTGCCAGCAGTCGTTGGGGGTACGCTGAAGCTTTCTTT	CASSRWGYAEAFF
TRBV13	NA	NA	TRBJ1-1	TGTGCCAGCAGCGCGGACAGCTACACTGAAGCTTTCTTT	CASSADSYTEAFF
TRBV18	NA	NA	TRBJ1-1	TGTGCCAGCTCAGAACACAGGAACACTGAAGCTTTCTTT	CASSEHRNTEAFF
TRBV27	TRBD1	NA	TRBJ1-6	TGTGCCAGCAGTTTCGGGACAGAAAATTCACCCCTCCACTTT	CASSFGTENSPLHF
TRBV6-6	NA	NA	TRBJ1-4	TGTGCCAGCAGTCCCACAGGACCGGTTGCAACTAATGAAAAACTGTTTTTT	CASSPTGPVATNEKLFF